These T cell receptor beta chains were read from a single sample in a study of T cell responses to AZD1222 COVID-19 vaccine. The data were produced by immunoSEQ multiplex PCR, yet TCRdb's version contains in-frame clones alone and is incomplete. The sample includes 95,000 to 150,000 clones, less than 95% seen only once; the top ten take roughly 7%. Sequencing used peripheral blood, obtained on day 0 of AZD1222 vaccination. Every receptor here comes from an adult in good health. CDR3s include the opening cysteine and the closing phenylalanine or tryptophan. The D gene is left open where the match is weak. The size field is filled for only some rows; it gives once, few, many or a size class.

j_gene,v_gene,d_gene,abundance,CDR3nt,CDR3aa
TRBJ1-1,TRBV5-5,TRBD1,few,TGTGCCAGCAGCGGCGGGACAGGGGTTATGAACACTGAAGCTTTCTTT,CASSGGTGVMNTEAFF
TRBJ1-5,TRBV7-2,.,.,TGTGCCAGCAGCTCTGGCCAGGTTGGGAATCAGCCCCAGCATTTT,CASSSGQVGNQPQHF
TRBJ2-7,TRBV12-3/TRBV12-4,.,.,TGTGCCAGCAGGTCGGGAGCCTCCTACGAGCAGTACTTC,CASRSGASYEQYF
TRBJ2-3,TRBV7-9,.,.,TGTGCCAGCAGCTTAGAAGGGTTCGCAGATACGCAGTATTTT,CASSLEGFADTQYF
TRBJ2-3,TRBV7-9,.,.,TGTGCCAGCAGCCAAAATAATGGGGCAGATACGCAGTATTTT,CASSQNNGADTQYF
TRBJ2-7,TRBV15,.,.,TGTGCCACCAGCATAGGGGCGGGAACCGGCAAAGTCGAGCAGTACTTC,CATSIGAGTGKVEQYF
TRBJ1-3,TRBV5-1,TRBD1,.,TGCGCCAGCAGCTTGGTTGGGACAGGGTCGTATGGAAACACCATATATTTT,CASSLVGTGSYGNTIYF
TRBJ1-2,TRBV5-6,.,.,TGTGCCAGCAGCTTGTTACCAGGGGCTAACTATGGCTACACCTTC,CASSLLPGANYGYTF
TRBJ1-1,TRBV28,.,.,TGTGCCAGCAGCCTCCCAAGCACTGAAGCTTTCTTT,CASSLPSTEAFF
TRBJ1-5,TRBV28,.,.,TGTGCCAGCAGTTTATTGACAAGGCGGAGGAATCCCCAGCATTTT,CASSLLTRRRNPQHF
TRBJ1-1,TRBV14,.,few,TGTGCCAGCAGCCATTATGAGCTGGCGTTCAACACTGAAGCTTTCTTT,CASSHYELAFNTEAFF
TRBJ2-5,TRBV5-4,.,few,TGTGCCAGCGCCCGAGACCTTAGAGTTACAGAGACCCAGTACTTC,CASARDLRVTETQYF
TRBJ1-1,TRBV25-1,TRBD1,.,TGTGCCAGCAGTGGGACAGGGAGAACTGAAGCTTTCTTT,CASSGTGRTEAFF
TRBJ2-1,TRBV5-4,.,.,TGTGCCAGCAGCACCGACAGGAGCTCCTACAATGAGCAGTTCTTC,CASSTDRSSYNEQFF
TRBJ1-1,TRBV12-3/TRBV12-4,.,.,TGTGCCAGCAGCAGACAGACAAACACTGAAGCTTTCTTT,CASSRQTNTEAFF
TRBJ1-1,TRBV10-1,TRBD1,.,TGCGCCAGCAGTCGGGACAGAGAGAGGGCTGAAGCTTTCTTT,CASSRDRERAEAFF
TRBJ2-3,TRBV7-2,TRBD1,.,TGTGCCAGCAGCTTGACAGGGGGGCTTAGCACAGATACGCAGTATTTT,CASSLTGGLSTDTQYF
TRBJ1-2,TRBV24-1,.,.,TGTGCCACCAGTGATCCGACAGGAGAAAGGGACTATGGCTACACCTTC,CATSDPTGERDYGYTF
TRBJ1-5,TRBV15,TRBD1,.,TGTGCCACCAGCAGGGGGACAGATCAGCCCCAGCATTTT,CATSRGTDQPQHF
TRBJ2-1,TRBV29-1,.,.,TGCAGCGGAGTCCCTCTCTACAATGAGCAGTTCTTC,CSGVPLYNEQFF
TRBJ2-7,TRBV20-1,TRBD2,once,TGCAGTGCTAGTCCTAGCGGGAGCTACGAGCAGTACTTC,CSASPSGSYEQYF
TRBJ2-1,TRBV11-1,TRBD1,.,TGTGCCAGCAGCTTTTCAGGGGGCGATGAGCAGTTCTTC,CASSFSGGDEQFF
TRBJ1-5,TRBV28,.,.,TGTGCCAGCAGGACAGGCCGTCTAGGGTCGAATCAGCCCCAGCATTTT,CASRTGRLGSNQPQHF
TRBJ1-4,TRBV2,.,.,TGTGCCAGCAGTCCCCGGGGTGAAAAACTGTTTTTT,CASSPRGEKLFF
TRBJ1-4,TRBV10-3,.,once,TGTGCCACCACGGGACAAGCTAATGAAAAACTGTTTTTT,CATTGQANEKLFF
TRBJ2-1,TRBV19,TRBD2,.,TGTGCCAGTAGTAGCCAACTAGCGGGAGGAGGGACCATCCATGAGCAGTTCTTC,CASSSQLAGGGTIHEQFF
TRBJ1-4,TRBV5-4,TRBD1,.,TGTGCCAGCAGCTTGGATTCAGGGACAGTTAATGAAAAACTGTTTTTT,CASSLDSGTVNEKLFF
TRBJ2-7,TRBV7-9,.,.,TGTGCCAGCAGCTCGGGACGGTTTTACGAGCAGTACTTC,CASSSGRFYEQYF
TRBJ2-3,TRBV3-1/TRBV3-2,TRBD1,.,TGTGCCAGCAGCTCAGGACAGGGGCGGACAGATACGCAGTATTTT,CASSSGQGRTDTQYF
TRBJ2-7,TRBV11-2,TRBD1,.,TGTGCCAGCAGCCTTCGGGACAGGGCCGGCGAGCAGTACTTC,CASSLRDRAGEQYF
TRBJ2-3,TRBV9,.,.,TGTGCCAGCAGCGTAGGAATAGGGTCAGATACGCAGTATTTT,CASSVGIGSDTQYF
TRBJ1-5,TRBV12-3/TRBV12-4,.,.,TGTGCCAGCAGTTGGGGCAGGAATCAGCCCCAGCATTTT,CASSWGRNQPQHF